This T cell receptor (beta chain) was retrieved from a study of blood T cell repertoires in COVID-19. Study-level background: In each case, the material was cDNA or gDNA derived from T cells, B-cell-depleted T cells, or PBMCs.

Participants, about 18 to 90 years old, spanned approximately 25 US areas. Self-reported history from a screening survey and questionnaire set each donor's cohort. In the original workflow: Estimation of nucleated cell counts was performed using reference gene primer amplification. Some clones are missing from TCRdb's copy, which holds only in-frame ones; the method was immunoSEQ multiplex PCR. V, J and clone size were drawn from that table, and D and trimming were deduced from the DNA. The sample records some 180,000 clones, around three quarters being singletons. Trimming took off 3 bases at V and 7 bases at J, with 19 bases between the two ends. Per germline, CDR1 MNHEY and CDR2 SVGEGT. The CDR3 contains 16 residues.

The genes are TRBV6-2 or TRBV6-3 and TRBJ2-1; perhaps TRBD2 as D (6 bases). The source is a woman in her seventies in a cohort exposed to, infected with or recovered from COVID-19 (not recorded which). The specimen sequenced was PBMCs or T cells enriched from blood (not recorded which). For the CDR3, the DNA is TGTGCCAGCAGTTATGGGGCCCGGACGGGGAGGAATGAGCAGTTCTTC. The encoded protein is CASSYGARTGRNEQFF.